This entry lists 15 T cell receptor beta chains sequenced from one sample in a study of blood T cells in healthy people across ages. The use of a sample-barcoded 5' primer and a J-beta primer mix characterized a second PCR of about 7 to 12 cycles. A single record per CDR3 protein comes from TCRdb applying MiXCR to the 5' RACE reads. The sample consists of 1.5 million to 2 million distinct CDR3 sequences, about 31% of them appearing once. The sample was blood. Receptor source: a woman aged 30 to 39 in good health.

This clonotype was counted ten times or more. The chain recombines TRBV29-1 with TRBJ2-7, with D possibly TRBD2 on 5 matching bases. V lost 6 bases, J lost 7 bases, and 19 bases lay in between. The CDR3 has 13 residues. From germline, CDR1 is SQVTM and CDR2 ANQGSEA. The CDR3 DNA is TGCAGCGTCCTCTGGACTCCCCTGGGGGAGCAGTACTTC. Translating gives CSVLWTPLGEQYF.

The chain carries TRBV6-5 and TRBJ2-1, with 7 bases matching TRBD2. With V trimmed by 3 bases and J by 5 bases, 10 bases remained unmatched. This CDR3 has 16 amino acids. From germline, CDR1 is MNHEY and CDR2 SVGAGI. The CDR3 here is CASSYGAGEPHNEQFF. The CDR3 DNA is TGTGCCAGCAGTTATGGGGCGGGGGAACCCCACAATGAGCAGTTCTTC.

The table lists this clonotype with a few counts. The chain uses TRBV27 and TRBJ2-5; possibly TRBD2 for D (5 bases). CDR3 size: 13 residues. CDR1 and CDR2 from the germline V gene are MNHEY and SMNVEV (reference sequence). Trimming cost V 7 bases and J 3 bases, with 12 bases left between them. Here the CDR3 reads CASKFPGKETQYF. Written as DNA, the CDR3 is TGTGCCAGCAAGTTCCCCGGGAAAGAGACCCAGTACTTC.

This clonotype was detected a few times. The chain uses TRBV20-1 and TRBJ2-1; the D gene is possibly TRBD1 (6 bases). Per the germline V gene, CDR1 is DFQATT and CDR2 is SNEGSKA (reference sequence). V was cut by 6 bases and J by 6 bases, with 15 bases left in between. CDR3 length: 13 amino acids. The CDR3 protein is CSAGQRGFNEQFF. Written as DNA, the CDR3 is TGCAGTGCCGGACAGCGAGGGTTCAATGAGCAGTTCTTC.

This chain connects TRBV7-9 to TRBJ1-2; D is unclear. The V end lost 4 bases, the J end lost 7 bases, and 7 bases lay between the germline ends. Per germline, CDR1 SEHNR and CDR2 FQNEAQ (reference sequence). This CDR3 has 11 amino acids. The CDR3 DNA is TGTGCCAGCAGCTCCCGGACTGGCTACACCTTC. Its translation: CASSSRTGYTF.

This clonotype has at least ten counts. The chain couples TRBV28 to TRBJ1-2, with 8 bases that match TRBD1. Germline V gene lookup returns CDR1 MDHEN and CDR2 SYDVKM. This CDR3 is 11 amino acids long. V was pared by 4 bases and J by 13 bases, with 5 bases of the junction left unmatched. CDR3 loop: CASSSDRGLTF. The CDR3 DNA is TGTGCCAGCAGTTCCGACAGGGGTCTCACCTTC.

The J gene is TRBJ2-3, the V gene TRBV12-3 or TRBV12-4; a weak D match, TRBD1 (5 bases). The CDR3 loop spans 14 amino acids. The V end was cut by 2 bases, the J end by 6 bases, with 12 bases between. The CDR3 DNA follows: TGTGCCAGCAGTTTAAAAAAGGGGCGGGATACGCAGTATTTT. Encoded protein: CASSLKKGRDTQYF.

There are a few counts of this clonotype. The gene calls are TRBV15 and TRBJ1-2; D is unresolved. The CDR3 extends over 15 amino acids. Trimming took 0 bases from V and 1 from J, leaving 9 bases between them. The germline gives CDR1 LNHNV, CDR2 YYDKDF (reference sequence). The CDR3 spells CATSRDVTINYGYTF. DNA for the CDR3: TGTGCCACCAGCAGAGATGTCACGATTAACTATGGCTACACCTTC.

The chain couples TRBV20-1 to TRBJ1-5; D not resolved. CDR1 and CDR2 from the germline V gene are DFQATT and SNEGSKA (reference sequence). V gave up 2 bases and J gave up 5 bases, with 10 bases separating them. This CDR3 has 13 residues. CDR3 in DNA: TGCAGTGCTAGAAGGGTTGTGGATCAGCCCCAGCATTTT. Translation gives CSARRVVDQPQHF.

This clonotype has a handful of counts. V is TRBV7-2 and J is TRBJ1-1; no firm D call. Germline CDR1 is SGHTA and CDR2 is FQGNSA. The CDR3 sequence is 13 residues long. Trimming removed 5 bases at V and 8 bases at J, with 15 bases between. The CDR3 sequence is CASSTWTVSEAFF. CDR3 nucleotide sequence: TGTGCCAGCAGCACCTGGACGGTATCCGAAGCTTTCTTT.

At least ten counts were recorded for this clonotype. Written as DNA, the CDR3 is TGCAGCGTCTGGAGGGGCGAATTCTACGAGCAGTACTTC. Its translation: CSVWRGEFYEQYF. The chain recombines TRBV29-1 with TRBJ2-7; D is perhaps TRBD2 (6 bases). This CDR3 spans 13 amino acids. Per germline, CDR1 SQVTM and CDR2 ANQGSEA. The ends were cut back, 6 bases at V and 3 bases at J, with 15 bases in the middle.

This clonotype was picked up a small number of times. The chain employs TRBV7-9 and TRBJ2-7; D is ambiguous. V was shortened by 5 bases and J by 0 bases, with 11 bases between the two germline ends. This CDR3 contains 14 residues. In germline, CDR1 is SEHNR, CDR2 FQNEAQ (reference sequence). The CDR3 is CASSIHDSSYEQYF. CDR3 DNA: TGTGCCAGCAGCATCCATGACTCCTCCTACGAGCAGTACTTC.

This clonotype was seen just once. The chain combines TRBV6-2 or TRBV6-3 with TRBJ2-1, with 11 bases that match TRBD2. The CDR3 covers 16 residues. With V trimmed by 6 bases and J by 0 bases, 4 bases remained unmatched. Germline CDR1 MNHEY, CDR2 SVGEGT. As DNA, the CDR3 is TGTGCCAGCAGGGCTAGCGGGAGGCCCTCCTACAATGAGCAGTTCTTC. Translation gives CASRASGRPSYNEQFF.

J is TRBJ2-3 and V is TRBV5-5, with TRBD1 matching 9 bases. With V trimmed by 1 base and J by 6 bases, 6 bases remained unmatched. The CDR3 runs to 15 residues. The germline V gene has CDR1 SGHKS and CDR2 YYEKEE (reference sequence). The chain's CDR3 is CASSLMTGGGDTQYF. For the CDR3, the DNA is TGTGCCAGCAGCTTGATGACAGGGGGTGGCGATACGCAGTATTTT.

This clonotype was seen a few times. The chain has TRBV4-1 and TRBJ2-3; D is perhaps TRBD2 (6 bases). Trimming removed 1 base from V and 3 bases from J, with 23 bases in between. In germline, CDR1 is MGHRA, CDR2 YSYEKL. The CDR3 is 19 residues long. This CDR3 is CASSQVHPRGTGETDTQYF. In nucleotides, the CDR3 is TGCGCCAGCAGCCAAGTCCACCCGAGAGGAACGGGAGAGACAGATACGCAGTATTTT.